This T cell receptor beta chain was identified during a study of T cell repertoires in cytomegalovirus infection. Note on this clonotype: Its cognate antigen is unknown.

Deletions cut 3 bases from V and 7 bases from J, with 6 bases between. The CDR3 has 10 amino acids. CDR1 is DFQATT, CDR2 SNEGSKA, per germline (reference sequence). From the reads, TCRdb called clonotypes with MiXCR, one entry per CDR3 protein. The sample records approximately 910,000 distinct CDR3 sequences, approximately 30% being singletons. The chain employs TRBV20-1 and TRBJ2-5; D may be TRBD1 or TRBD2 (5 bases each). This clonotype was sampled from a human donor in good health (CMV status not recorded). Some clones in this sample may be carry-over from other donors' samples. The sequences come from cultured CD8+ T cells from PBMCs, collected from culture after CMV antigen stimulation. The CDR3 bases are TGCAGTGCTAGTGGGGGGACCCAGTACTTC. As protein: CSASGGTQYF.